This T cell receptor beta chain was sequenced for a study of CD8+ T cells in alopecia areata (dated by TCRdb to about 2018). Study-wide context: In both human patients and the C3H/HeJ mouse model, the study applied high-throughput TCRbeta sequencing to look at T cell clonal expansion in alopecia areata. RNA was obtained with the PAXgene miRNA kit for fixed scalp, the miRNeasy kit for PBMCs, and the RNeasy kit for mouse skin. Scalp clonality was compared across normal scalp (n=4), patchy alopecia areata scalp (n=8), and alopecia totalis/universalis scalp (n=8). TCRbeta CDR3 regions were amplified by immunoSEQ multiplex PCR with 35 Vbeta forward and 13 Jbeta reverse primers. In humans, TCRbeta sequencing was performed on scalp tissue and on sorted CD4+ and CD8+ peripheral blood T cells from healthy controls and from patients with patchy or totalis/universalis alopecia areata. What the authors observed across the whole study: Compared with mice, TCR sequences shared between patients were less clear, possibly partly because of HLA diversity across the patient population. Unlike mouse skin, where gammadelta T cells dominate, normal human skin contains resident alphabeta T cells that get sequenced too, which complicates analysis of the scalp TCR repertoire. Lesional scalp, especially in alopecia totalis/universalis, showed higher clonality and more expanded CD8+ clones than normal scalp, suggesting antigenic drive.

From the germline V gene (reference sequence), CDR1 is PRHDT and CDR2 is FYEKMQ. The CDR3 runs 14 amino acids, cysteine and phenylalanine included. Only the CDR3 DNA is retained, 42 bases long and in frame from the first base. V ends up 5 bases short and J 4 bases short, with an unmatched junction base count of 6. On this clone itself: Its antigen specificity is not known. Base-call qualities are not available, and no considerably larger clone is one nucleotide away.

After PBMCs were isolated by density centrifugation and stained for CD3, CD4 and CD8, a FACSAria was used to sort CD4+ and CD8+ T cells. Scalp biopsies and blood samples were provided by unaffected controls. The library was obtained by the immunoSEQ multiplex PCR assay. RNA was extracted from all samples and reverse transcribed into cDNA as template for TCR sequencing. First-strand cDNA was synthesized with SuperScript III using a 2:1 mix of oligo-dT and random hexamers. Amplification bias was assessed with a synthetic immune receptor repertoire, and residual bias was removed computationally. As for how the authors treated the data: Raw reads were preprocessed to remove errors, and CDR3 was defined by IMGT conventions from the conserved cysteine to phenylalanine. Clonality was computed as 1 minus the Shannon entropy, with the entropy normalized by log2 of the number of productive unique TCRs. Scalp TCRbeta sequences were cross-referenced with sorted blood CD4 and CD8 repertoires so that the CD4 or CD8 identity of scalp clones could be inferred. Drawn from immuneACCESS, this table holds only the in-frame rearrangements with V and J called that TCRdb kept. Clones are partly lost; checked studies trace under half to an unresolved V gene and leave the rest unexplained. V, J and clone size reflect that table, while D and trimming were determined from the DNA. The sample table contains around 210,000 clones; only one count was recorded for roughly three fifths of them. The top ten constitute over 4% of the sample.

The V gene is TRBV13 and the J gene is TRBJ1-1; a stretch of 8 junction bases matches TRBD1. This TCR was sampled from a human donor in good health. The specimen sequenced was CD8+ T cells sorted from blood. CDR3 region: CASSADRAGTEAFF. The DNA reads TGTGCCAGCAGCGCGGACAGGGCAGGCACTGAAGCTTTCTTT.